This entry describes one T cell receptor beta chain. The antigen remains unidentified. The CDR3 is made up of 15 amino acids. Germline V gene sequence: CDR1 SQVTM, CDR2 ANQGSEA. V lost 5 bases and J lost 1; bases outside the gene matches: 7. This specimen comes from a study of early T cells in non-severe SARS-CoV-2 infection. Study details: Whole-blood bulk RNA, unsorted, was sequenced, and chains were unpaired. Regarding the study as a whole: Missing private and CD4 specificities, VDJdb matching favored anti-spike CD8 responses.

The TCR library protocol was used to attach unique molecular identifiers. These identifiers were attached to individual cDNA molecules. TCRdb reanalysed the 5' RACE reads using MiXCR and keeps one entry per CDR3 protein. The data show around 58,000 distinct CDR3 sequences, with 7.7% seen just once and about 10% held by the top ten. This receptor was taken from an adult who was a healthcare worker with PCR-confirmed SARS-CoV-2 infection or an uninfected control (not recorded which). The sample in question was whole blood, obtained at baseline. This sequence joins TRBV29-1 and TRBJ2-4; 8 positions match TRBD1. The CDR3 bases are TGCAGCGTTTTAGGCCAGGGGGCTGCCAAAAACATTCAGTACTTC. The encoded protein is CSVLGQGAAKNIQYF.